Each of the 31 T cell receptor beta chains below was sequenced from the same sample in a study of CD8 T cells in ankylosing spondylitis. Study results and caveats: Roughly eight highly homologous variants formed a TCR beta motif that appeared characteristic of ankylosing spondylitis blood.

For these receptors, no antigen is known. Using its own MiXCR run on the 5' RACE reads, TCRdb lists one record per CDR3 protein. This repertoire shows about 840,000 distinct CDR3 sequences, 10% to 15% found once; its top ten account for just over 0.5%. Source material: blood, either unsorted or a sorted T cell fraction (not recorded which). The receptors come from a male donor with ankylosing spondylitis.

This clonotype has a handful of counts. The V call is TRBV6-1, the J call TRBJ1-2; D is ambiguous. Germline lookup yields CDR1 MNHNS and CDR2 SASEGT. V was clipped by 4 bases and J by 3 bases, with 12 bases between them. The CDR3 spans 14 residues. The CDR3 protein is CASSVQQYHYGYTF. DNA of the CDR3: TGTGCCAGCAGTGTCCAGCAATATCACTATGGCTACACCTTC.

This clonotype was picked up many times. This sequence joins TRBV4-2 and TRBJ2-7, with TRBD2 identical over 7 bases. The V and J ends lost 0 bases and 3 bases, in that order; junction bases with no gene match: 11. The CDR3 is made up of 17 amino acids. Germline V CDR1 and CDR2: LGHNA, YNFKEQ. In DNA, the CDR3 is TGTGCCAGCAGCCAAGAATTGAGGCGGGAGCCCCTCTACGAGCAGTACTTC. It translates to CASSQELRREPLYEQYF.

V gene TRBV6-2 or TRBV6-3 combines with J gene TRBJ2-7; 8 bases agree with TRBD1. The V segment lost 2 bases and the J segment 6 bases; nucleotides outside the gene matches: 9. There are 15 residues in the CDR3. Germline V gene data show CDR1 as MNHEY and CDR2 as SVGEGT. The CDR3 DNA reads as TGTGCCAGCAGTTACGGGGCAGGGGGCTTCGGCGAGCAGTACTTC. This encodes CASSYGAGGFGEQYF.

This clonotype has more than one count but fewer than ten. The chain carries TRBV24-1 and TRBJ2-3; D ambiguous. The germline V gene has CDR1 KGHDR and CDR2 SFDVKD. This CDR3 spans 15 amino acids. V shed 4 bases and J shed 4 bases, with 14 bases lying between them. CDR3 in amino acids: CATSEGPRKADTQYF. Here the CDR3 DNA reads TGTGCCACCAGTGAAGGGCCCAGGAAGGCAGATACGCAGTATTTT.

Many counts were recorded for this clonotype. V and J are TRBV29-1 and TRBJ1-1; no firm D call. Trimming stripped 4 bases from V and 0 bases from J, with 9 bases between. Germline-derived CDR1 and CDR2 are SQVTM and ANQGSEA. CDR3 length: 13 amino acids. Here the CDR3 DNA reads TGCAGCGTTGGCCGTACAGTGAACACTGAAGCTTTCTTT. Amino acid sequence: CSVGRTVNTEAFF.

The chain recombines TRBV20-1 with TRBJ2-3; D uncertain. The CDR3 loop spans 11 amino acids. Germline V gene data show CDR1 as DFQATT and CDR2 as SNEGSKA (reference sequence). V gave up 5 bases and J gave up 4 bases, with 7 bases separating them. The CDR3 bases are TGCAGTGCTGCTGGCCCAGATACGCAGTATTTT. Translation: CSAAGPDTQYF.

This clonotype appeared a few times. The chain recombines TRBV2 with TRBJ2-7; 8 bases match TRBD2. The length of the CDR3 is 14 residues. The V gene end was trimmed by 7 bases and the J gene end by 5 bases; junction bases not matched to a gene: 10. CDR1 SNHLY and CDR2 FYNNEI come from the germline V gene. The CDR3 nucleotides are TGTGCCAGCAAGCTTCGAGCGGGAGTCGACGAGCAGTACTTC. It encodes CASKLRAGVDEQYF.

The V and J genes are TRBV11-2 and TRBJ2-5; D could derive from TRBD1 or TRBD2 (5 bases each). Trimming cost V 1 base and J 6 bases, with 18 bases left between them. CDR1 is SGHAT and CDR2 is FQNNGV in the germline V gene. The CDR3 is 16 residues long. In DNA, the CDR3 is TGTGCCAGCAGCTTAGGGTGGGACCTCCACGGGAAGACCCAGTACTTC. This translates into CASSLGWDLHGKTQYF.

This chain joins TRBV9 and TRBJ2-5; D may be TRBD1 (5 bases). The CDR3 contains 14 residues. Trimming removed 5 bases from V and 5 bases from J, with 16 bases in between. CDR1 is SGDLS and CDR2 is YYNGEE in the germline V gene. CDR3 sequence: CASSQTQGGETQYF. The CDR3, as DNA: TGTGCCAGCAGTCAAACCCAGGGTGGGGAGACCCAGTACTTC. Full variable domain (remainder filled in from reference TRBV9 and TRBJ2-5): DSGVTQTPKHLITATGQRVTLRCSPRSGDLSVYWYQQSLDQGLQFLIQYYNGEERAKGNILERFSAQQFPDLHSELNLSSLELGDSALYFCASSQTQGGETQYFGPGTRLLVL.

The chain carries TRBV5-1 and TRBJ2-3; D might be TRBD1 or TRBD2, each matching 6 bases. Deletions cut 1 base from V and 3 bases from J, with 18 bases between. This CDR3 has 17 amino acids. Germline CDR1 SGHRS, CDR2 YFSETQ. The CDR3 DNA sequence: TGCGCCAGCAGCTTGTTCGGGGGCCGTCAGGCGACAGATACGCAGTATTTT. It is translated as CASSLFGGRQATDTQYF.

V gene TRBV19 combines with J gene TRBJ1-5, with D perhaps matching TRBD1 (6 bases). CDR1 is LNHDA and CDR2 is SQIVND in the germline V gene (reference sequence). This CDR3 is 15 amino acids long. With 5 bases removed from V and 4 bases from J, the gap between germline ends came to 15 bases. The CDR3 loop reads CASSPLRGSNQPQHF. The CDR3 bases are TGTGCCAGTAGTCCCCTCAGGGGCTCAAATCAGCCCCAGCATTTT.

This clonotype was recorded many times. The chain couples TRBV20-1 to TRBJ2-7, with 9 bases aligning to TRBD2. Trimming removed 3 bases from V and 3 bases from J; junction bases left unmatched: 3. The CDR3 has 13 residues. Germline CDR1 DFQATT, CDR2 SNEGSKA (reference sequence). The CDR3 protein is CSASVSGSYEQYF. The CDR3, as DNA: TGCAGTGCTAGTGTTAGCGGGAGCTACGAGCAGTACTTC.

This chain's CDR3 is CATSRGPPQETQYF. Here the CDR3 DNA reads TGTGCCACCAGCCGTGGACCACCGCAAGAGACCCAGTACTTC. This chain uses TRBV15 with TRBJ2-5; D unclear. The V gene lost 5 bases and the J gene lost 2 bases, with 12 bases spanning the gap. The CDR3 has 14 amino acids. Germline CDR1 LNHNV, CDR2 YYDKDF (reference sequence). Full variable domain (rest looked up from reference TRBV15 and TRBJ2-5): DAMVIQNPRYQVTQFGKPVTLSCSQTLNHNVMYWYQQKSSQAPKLLFHYYDKDFNNEADTPDNFQSRRPNTSFCFLDIRSPGLGDTAMYLCATSRGPPQETQYFGPGTRLLVL.

The chain joins TRBV27 to TRBJ2-3; the D is unclear. Trimming stripped 3 bases from V and 0 bases from J, with 13 bases between. Germline V lookup: CDR1 MNHEY, CDR2 SMNVEV (reference sequence). The CDR3 is 16 amino acids. The CDR3, as DNA: TGTGCCAGCAGTTTTTACCCGCCGGATAGCACAGATACGCAGTATTTT. It encodes CASSFYPPDSTDTQYF.

The V and J genes are TRBV27 and TRBJ1-2; TRBD1 matches 11 bases. CDR3 size: 14 residues. Germline V gives CDR1 MNHEY, CDR2 SMNVEV (reference sequence). J lost 4 bases, V lost 8 bases, and 6 bases had no gene match. The chain's CDR3 is CASALGTGGYGYTF. The DNA for the CDR3 is TGTGCCAGCGCCCTCGGGACAGGGGGCTATGGCTACACCTTC.

This clonotype showed up many times. This chain joins TRBV29-1 and TRBJ1-1; no definite D call. Germline V gene lookup returns CDR1 SQVTM and CDR2 ANQGSEA. The CDR3 spans 13 residues. V lost 7 bases to trimming and J lost 1 base, with 13 bases between them. CDR3 sequence (DNA): TGCAGCGCTACAAGCTGGGGGAACACTGAAGCTTTCTTT. It specifies CSATSWGNTEAFF.

This chain uses TRBV10-3 with TRBJ2-5; D perhaps matches TRBD2 (5 bases). The CDR3 sequence is 14 residues long. Germline CDR1 ENHRY, CDR2 SYGVKD. V was cut by 6 bases and J by 5 bases, with 16 bases left in between. CDR3 nucleotides: TGTGCCATCAGAGAACACACGGGGAGTGAGACCCAGTACTTC. Protein product: CAIREHTGSETQYF.

The chain carries TRBV2 and TRBJ1-2, with no clear D. CDR3 length equals 13 residues. With 5 bases removed from V and 8 bases from J, the gap between germline ends came to 15 bases. Germline V gene sequence: CDR1 SNHLY, CDR2 FYNNEI. The CDR3 here is CASSTRQQGGYTF. The CDR3 coding sequence is TGTGCCAGCAGTACTAGACAACAAGGCGGCTACACCTTC. The variable domain in full, with the rest retrieved from reference TRBV2 and TRBJ1-2, is EPEVTQTPSHQVTQMGQEVILRCVPISNHLYFYWYRQILGQKVEFLVSFYNNEISEKSEIFDDQFSVERPDGSNFTLKIRSTKLEDSAMYFCASSTRQQGGYTFGSGTRLTVV.

This clonotype appeared a few times. The chain links TRBV5-1 to TRBJ2-3; D remains ambiguous. The CDR3 has 13 residues. Trimming cost V 0 bases and J 5 bases, with 7 bases left between them. Germline V CDR1 and CDR2: SGHRS, YFSETQ. CDR3 sequence: CASSLGLQDTQYF. The CDR3, as DNA: TGCGCCAGCAGCTTGGGGTTACAAGATACGCAGTATTTT.

This clonotype was observed at least ten times. The gene calls are TRBV20-1 and TRBJ2-1; 13 bases match TRBD2. From germline, CDR1 is DFQATT and CDR2 SNEGSKA (reference sequence). The V gene end was trimmed by 5 bases and the J gene end by 7 bases; junction bases not matched to a gene: 14. CDR3 length: 17 residues. The CDR3 loop is CSAAPLGLAGNGNEQFF. The CDR3 DNA sequence: TGCAGTGCTGCCCCCTTGGGACTAGCGGGGAATGGGAATGAGCAGTTCTTC.

This clonotype has just a few counts. The chain recombines TRBV15 with TRBJ2-7; TRBD2 aligns across 7 bases. The V gene's germline CDR1 is LNHNV and CDR2 YYDKDF (reference sequence). The trim removed 1 base at V and 5 bases at J, leaving 11 bases unmatched. This CDR3 spans 16 amino acids. The CDR3 loop reads CATSRVGGTGYHEQYF. In nucleotides, the CDR3 is TGTGCCACCAGCAGAGTGGGGGGGACTGGGTACCACGAGCAGTACTTC.

V is TRBV4-3 and J is TRBJ2-7; no definite D call. Trimming cost V 0 bases and J 3 bases, with 12 bases left between them. Germline V gene sequence: CDR1 LGHNA, CDR2 YSLEER. The length of the CDR3 is 15 residues. Here the CDR3 reads CASSQDRWQSYEQYF. CDR3 in DNA: TGCGCCAGCAGCCAAGATCGGTGGCAAAGCTACGAGCAGTACTTC.

V gene TRBV6-1 combines with J gene TRBJ2-2; 7 positions match TRBD2. From germline, CDR1 is MNHNS and CDR2 SASEGT. The CDR3 length is 16 residues. V lost 7 bases and J lost 3; bases outside the gene matches: 11. The CDR3 region is CASIGSGGSDTGELFF. CDR3 DNA: TGTGCCAGCATAGGGTCAGGCGGGAGCGACACCGGGGAGCTGTTTTTT.

This clonotype was recorded many times. The V gene is TRBV28, the J gene TRBJ2-7; D not certain. V was clipped by 6 bases and J by 4 bases, with 7 bases between them. There are 11 residues in the CDR3. Germline CDR1 MDHEN, CDR2 SYDVKM. The CDR3 here is CASSRHYEQYF. In DNA form, the CDR3 reads TGTGCCAGCAGCCGACATTACGAGCAGTACTTC. Variable domain in full (rest from reference TRBV28 and TRBJ2-7): DVKVTQSSRYLVKRTGEKVFLECVQDMDHENMFWYRQDPGLGLRLIYFSYDVKMKEKGDIPEGYSVSREKKERFSLILESASTNQTSMYLCASSRHYEQYFGPGTRLTVT.

The gene calls are TRBV5-1 and TRBJ1-2, with a weak D call TRBD1 (6 bases). Trimming stripped 3 bases from V and 7 bases from J, with 16 bases between. The CDR3 totals 14 residues. The germline V gene encodes CDR1 SGHRS and CDR2 YFSETQ. The CDR3 spells CASSYSPQGLGYTF. In DNA, the CDR3 is TGCGCCAGCAGCTACTCTCCCCAGGGGCTTGGCTACACCTTC.

This clonotype was detected many times. This chain uses TRBV5-1 with TRBJ1-3; tentative D call: TRBD1 (5 bases). Germline V gene data show CDR1 as SGHRS and CDR2 as YFSETQ. V was cut by 3 bases and J by 3 bases, with 10 bases left in between. CDR3 length: 14 residues. In DNA, the CDR3 is TGCGCCAGCAGCTCCTCAGGGAGTGGAAACACCATATATTTT. This sequence encodes CASSSSGSGNTIYF.

A few counts support this clonotype. The chain has TRBV5-1 and TRBJ2-6; D call uncertain. CDR1 is SGHRS and CDR2 is YFSETQ in the germline V gene. Trimming cost V 4 bases and J 2 bases, with 10 bases left between them. The CDR3 consists of 15 residues. Written as DNA, the CDR3 is TGCGCCAGCAGCGACCCCGCTGCTGGGGCCAACGTCCTGACTTTC. As protein: CASSDPAAGANVLTF. Supplemented by reference TRBV5-1 and TRBJ2-6, the full variable domain reads KAGVTQTPRYLIKTRGQQVTLSCSPISGHRSVSWYQQTPGQGLQFLFEYFSETQRNKGNFPGRFSGRQFSNSRSEMNVSTLELGDSALYLCASSDPAAGANVLTFGAGSRLTVL.

This clonotype was seen once. This rearrangement joins TRBV20-1 to TRBJ2-3; possible D gene TRBD1, 5 bases. The CDR3 has 13 amino acids. CDR1 DFQATT and CDR2 SNEGSKA come from the germline V gene (reference sequence). Trimming removed 6 bases at V and 7 bases at J, with 17 bases between. The CDR3 protein is CSAVRGIKNTQYF. As DNA, the CDR3 is TGCAGTGCCGTTAGGGGTATCAAAAATACGCAGTATTTT.

The chain joins TRBV29-1 to TRBJ2-3; TRBD1 might be the D (5 bases). The V end lost 7 bases, the J end lost 1 base, and 15 bases lay between the germline ends. In germline, CDR1 is SQVTM, CDR2 ANQGSEA. This CDR3 has 14 residues. The CDR3 region is CSAKDTSGTDTQYF. CDR3 bases: TGCAGCGCCAAGGACACTTCCGGCACAGATACGCAGTATTTT.

The rearrangement joins TRBV7-3 to TRBJ2-1; TRBD2 agrees at 7 bases. Germline-derived CDR1 and CDR2 are SGHTA and FQGTGA. This CDR3 is built from 14 residues. Trimming removed 0 bases from V and 5 bases from J; junction bases left unmatched: 1. The CDR3 nucleotides read TGTGCCAGCAGCTTAACTGGGGGGGACAATGAGCAGTTCTTC. It encodes CASSLTGGDNEQFF.

This clonotype was detected only a few times. The chain carries TRBV7-2 and TRBJ2-7, with 7 bases matching TRBD2. The CDR3 totals 15 residues. The trim removed 5 bases at V and 6 bases at J, leaving 13 bases unmatched. Germline lookup yields CDR1 SGHTA and CDR2 FQGNSA. In DNA form, the CDR3 reads TGTGCCAGCAGCCCTGTCTGGGGGGGGGTCGGCGAGCAGTACTTC. Translated: CASSPVWGGVGEQYF.